The entry that follows covers one TCR beta chain sequence. This CDR3 contains 14 residues. The V gene end was trimmed by 7 bases and the J gene end by 3 bases; junction bases not matched to a gene: 6. Germline CDR1 SGHRS, CDR2 YFSETQ. The data belong to a study of T-cell reconstitution after alpha-beta-depleted transplantation in children. It was with unique molecular identifiers that the TCRbeta library was prepared. TCRdb re-called the PCR reads with MiXCR, one entry per CDR3 protein. The table records about 610,000 distinct CDR3 sequences, about a quarter of them present only once. This receptor was taken from a boy less than two years old with Wiskott-Aldrich syndrome, due to receive a stem cell transplant. The sequences come from PBMCs, collected before TCRalphabeta/CD19-depleted stem cell transplant. The rearrangement joins TRBV5-1 to TRBJ2-1; 8 positions match TRBD2. CDR3 nucleotides: TGCGCCAGCCAGAGCGGGGGCCTCTACAATGAGCAGTTCTTC. Translating it yields CASQSGGLYNEQFF.